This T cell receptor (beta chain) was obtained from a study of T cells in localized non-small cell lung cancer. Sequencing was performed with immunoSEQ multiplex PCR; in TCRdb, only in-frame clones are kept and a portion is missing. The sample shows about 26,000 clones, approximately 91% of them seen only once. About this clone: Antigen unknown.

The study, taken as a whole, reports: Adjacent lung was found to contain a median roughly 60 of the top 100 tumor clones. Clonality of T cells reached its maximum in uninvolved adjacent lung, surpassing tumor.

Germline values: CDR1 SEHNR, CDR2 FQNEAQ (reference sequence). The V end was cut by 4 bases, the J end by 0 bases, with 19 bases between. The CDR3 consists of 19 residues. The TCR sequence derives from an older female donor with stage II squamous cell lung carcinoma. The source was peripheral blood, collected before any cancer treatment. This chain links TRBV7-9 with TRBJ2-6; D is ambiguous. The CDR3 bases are TGTGCCAGCAGCTCCCGCCTTACGAAAACGGACTCTGGGGCCAACGTCCTGACTTTC. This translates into CASSSRLTKTDSGANVLTF.